The rows below give T cell receptor beta chains drawn from one sample of a study of blood T cell repertoires in COVID-19. The data were produced by immunoSEQ multiplex PCR, yet TCRdb's version contains in-frame clones alone and is incomplete. The data hold approximately 100,000 clones, with approximately 86% observed a single time. The sequencing input was peripheral blood. Receptor source: a human donor in a cohort sampled during active COVID-19. Each CDR3 is given with its conserved first and last residue.

V gene	CDR3 length	J gene	CDR3 protein
TRBV4-1	15	TRBJ1-1	CASSQQGAGNTEAFF
TRBV5-6	15	TRBJ1-2	CASSTGQGARGGYTF
TRBV9	16	TRBJ2-2	CASSVEEGRNTGELFF
TRBV5-5	16	TRBJ2-1	CASSLGAAGGANEQFF
TRBV9	13	TRBJ1-2	CASSSDYEYGYTF
TRBV7-2	16	TRBJ1-3	CASSLTGENSGNTIYF
TRBV18	15	TRBJ2-2	CASSPLQLNTGELFF
TRBV6-5	15	TRBJ2-1	CASSYLGQGYNEQFF
TRBV15	14	TRBJ2-3	CATSTRLSTDTQYF
TRBV9	15	TRBJ2-7	CASSVDAGPPYEQYF
TRBV11-2	14	TRBJ2-7	CASSLGTVTYEQYF
TRBV7-2	18	TRBJ1-4	CASSPGPGQGGSWWKLFF
TRBV18	14	TRBJ2-1	CASSGTSGVNEQFF
TRBV6-1	14	TRBJ1-3	CASSEWGAGNTIYF
TRBV5-4	13	TRBJ2-2	CASSLYGFRELFF
TRBV25-1	13	TRBJ1-1	CASSEQGASEAFF
TRBV5-4	16	TRBJ2-2	CASSWGRGLRAGELFF
TRBV2	12	TRBJ2-2	CASSGEAGELFF
TRBV11-3	14	TRBJ2-3	CASSLDLVVDTQYF
TRBV18	15	TRBJ2-7	CASSPPGQGAYEQYF
TRBV2	13	TRBJ1-1	CASSGAGNTEAFF
TRBV7-8	14	TRBJ2-7	CASTVTSGAYEQYF
TRBV5-4	16	TRBJ2-1	CASSLGSSGSNNEQFF
TRBV6-5	16	TRBJ1-2	CASSYSKGPQSHGYTF
TRBV5-1	16	TRBJ2-3	CASSTGVLSRTDTQYF
TRBV7-3	16	TRBJ2-6	CASSLDRGNGANVLTF
TRBV5-1	15	TRBJ2-3	CASTRASGGRESQYF
TRBV19	16	TRBJ2-3	CASSNSHGQSTDTQYF
TRBV11-2	15	TRBJ2-1	CASSSGAGDHNEQFF
TRBV5-4	14	TRBJ2-3	CASRVQGSGDTQYF
TRBV7-9	14	TRBJ2-7	CASSPGTPAGEQYF
TRBV12-5	15	TRBJ1-5	CASQTGGNFNQPQHF
TRBV4-3	16	TRBJ1-5	CASSQDRDRGYQPQHF
TRBV19	14	TRBJ1-5	CASSIRGINQPQHF
TRBV24-1	18	TRBJ2-3	CATSDNRDRGLSTDTQYF
TRBV19	15	TRBJ2-5	CASGLHRGNQETQYF
TRBV5-4	16	TRBJ2-6	CASSIESGAGANVLTF
TRBV5-5	15	TRBJ1-5	CASSLGQRINQPQHF
TRBV10-2	13	TRBJ1-5	CASSYGAAQPQHF
TRBV4-1	12	TRBJ1-5	CASSQVDQPQHF
TRBV7-9	14	TRBJ2-7	CASSLRDLVYEQYF
TRBV30	13	TRBJ2-3	CAWSYKARDTQYF
TRBV6-5	11	TRBJ2-3	CASSPGTGVYF
TRBV30	15	TRBJ2-5	CAWSVGQSIGETQYF
TRBV19	14	TRBJ1-5	CASSTPGGNQPQHF
TRBV6-4	15	TRBJ2-2	CASSERQGNTGELFF
TRBV18	14	TRBJ2-5	CASSGLAKQETQYF
TRBV12-5	15	TRBJ2-1	CASGLVGLVMGEQFF